This TCR beta chain stems from a study of blood T cells in healthy people across ages. Findings of the study overall: Significant beta diversity loss was already apparent by age around 36, declining roughly linearly.

V was pared by 1 base and J by 4 bases, with 10 bases between. From germline, CDR1 is LNHNV and CDR2 YYDKDF (reference sequence). CDR3 length equals 14 residues. This clonotype was seen many times. The antigen remains unidentified. PCR was performed a second time for about 7 to 12 cycles using a sample-barcoded 5' primer and a J-beta primer mix. One entry per CDR3 protein, called by TCRdb with MiXCR from the 5' RACE reads. The table lists about 840,000 distinct CDR3 sequences, roughly 29% of them singletons, with roughly a tenth in the top ten. This sample also belongs to another study, concerning T cells of mothers and their children.

The sequencing sample was made of blood. This chain links TRBV15 with TRBJ1-2, with D unresolved. This TCR was recovered from a woman in her thirties or forties in good health. CDR3 DNA: TGTGCCACCAGCAGAGGGTACAGTGTCTATGGCTACACCTTC. Its translation: CATSRGYSVYGYTF.